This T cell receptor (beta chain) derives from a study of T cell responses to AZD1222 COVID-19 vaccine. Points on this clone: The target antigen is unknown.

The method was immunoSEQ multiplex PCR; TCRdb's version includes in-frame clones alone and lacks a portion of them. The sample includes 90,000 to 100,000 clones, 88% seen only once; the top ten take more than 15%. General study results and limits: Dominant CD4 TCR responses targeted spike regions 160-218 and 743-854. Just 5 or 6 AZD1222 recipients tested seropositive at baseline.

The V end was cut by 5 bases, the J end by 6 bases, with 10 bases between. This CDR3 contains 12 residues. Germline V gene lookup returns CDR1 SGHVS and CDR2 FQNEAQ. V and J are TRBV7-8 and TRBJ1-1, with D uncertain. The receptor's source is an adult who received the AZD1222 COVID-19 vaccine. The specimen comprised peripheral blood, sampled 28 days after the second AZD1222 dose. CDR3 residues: CASSLASPEAFF. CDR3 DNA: TGTGCCAGCAGCCTCGCGAGCCCTGAAGCTTTCTTT. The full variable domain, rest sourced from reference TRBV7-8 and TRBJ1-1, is GAGVSQSPRYKVAKRGQDVALRCDPISGHVSLFWYQQALGQGPEFLTYFQNEAQLDKSGLPSDRFFAERPEGSVSTLKIQRTQQEDSAVYLCASSLASPEAFFGQGTRLTVV.